This TCR beta chain was retrieved from a study of regulatory T cells in long-lasting Graves disease. Time point specified: newly diagnosed GD, antithyroid drugs for less than 3 months. Generation of the TCR library employed RNA extracted from PBMCs. Points on this clonotype: Its antigen is currently unknown.

General observations from the study: Persistent-disease Graves' patients showed less TCR diversity than new cases.

Germline V gives CDR1 SGHTA, CDR2 FQGNSA. Trimming stripped 5 bases from V and 2 bases from J, with 21 bases between. This CDR3 spans 17 amino acids. Arm-PCR of CDR3 regions and iRepertoire HTBI primers were the basis on which TCR beta libraries were built. TCRdb re-derived calls from the multiplex PCR reads in MiXCR, one entry per CDR3 protein. The table has about 430,000 distinct CDR3 sequences, roughly 15% seen once; the top ten hold approximately 8%. The data were also submitted as part of a second study, on T cells in Graves' hyperthyroidism and ophthalmopathy.

The J gene is TRBJ1-1, the V gene TRBV7-2; TRBD1 might be the D (6 bases). This clonotype originated in a woman in her thirties or forties with Graves disease. The material sequenced was peripheral blood mononuclear cells (PBMCs), taken at new diagnosis, from a patient treated with antithyroid drugs. In DNA form, the CDR3 reads TGTGCCAGCAGCCCCGGGGGGGGGCGGCGAGGAAACACTGAAGCTTTCTTT. Residues: CASSPGGGRRGNTEAFF. Full variable domain (missing parts from reference TRBV7-2 and TRBJ1-1): GAGVSQSPSNKVTEKGKDVELRCDPISGHTALYWYRQSLGQGLEFLIYFQGNSAPDKSGLPSDRFSAERTGGSVSTLTIQRTQQEDSAVYLCASSPGGGRRGNTEAFFGQGTRLTVV.